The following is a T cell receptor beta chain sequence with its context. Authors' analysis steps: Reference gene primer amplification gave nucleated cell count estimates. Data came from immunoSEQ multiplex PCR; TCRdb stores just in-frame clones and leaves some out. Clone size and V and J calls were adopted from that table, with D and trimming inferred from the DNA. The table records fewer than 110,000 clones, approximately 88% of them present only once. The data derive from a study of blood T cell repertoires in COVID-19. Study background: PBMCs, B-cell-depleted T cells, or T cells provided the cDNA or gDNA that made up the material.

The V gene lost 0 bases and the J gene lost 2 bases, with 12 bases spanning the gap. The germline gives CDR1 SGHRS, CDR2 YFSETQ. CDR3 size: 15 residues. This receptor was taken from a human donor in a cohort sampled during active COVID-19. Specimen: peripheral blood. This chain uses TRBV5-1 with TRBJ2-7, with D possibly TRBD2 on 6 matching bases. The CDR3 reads CASSLAGVGTYEQYF. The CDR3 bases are TGCGCCAGCAGCTTGGCGGGGGTGGGAACCTACGAGCAGTACTTC.